This entry describes one T cell receptor beta chain. No antigen is known for it. Base qualities are not recorded, but no much larger clone differs from it by a single base. Germline trimming amounts to 8 bases on V and 3 bases on J, with 4 as the count of junction bases outside the gene matches. The germline V gene encodes CDR1 SNHLY and CDR2 FYNNEI. The CDR3 sequence holds 13 residues, the cysteine and phenylalanine included. The sequence is cut down to CDR3 DNA, 39 bases in frame from base 1. The data were obtained in a study of cytomegalovirus exposure and HLA in healthy donors (dated by TCRdb to the late 2010s). In terms of the full investigation: In an earlier analysis of under 750 of the donors, around 300 Gb of sequence data and approximately 100 million unique TCR beta sequences from about 190 million T cells were reported. To predict cytomegalovirus infection status, the study brought together high-throughput TCR immunosequencing, statistical association of individual TCRs with disease status, and machine learning. Using immunosequencing, the study profiled T cell repertoires from about 650 subjects and related those repertoires to cytomegalovirus serostatus. Approximately 330 gigabases of sequencing data and roughly 81 million unique TCR sequences made up an early release that covered nearly 650 HLA-typed donors. The later analysis used no new phenotypic data to find candidate immune exposures, relying instead on TCR beta sequences and their occurrence across donors. Of the roughly 400 genotyped donors, around 81% fell in the genetic ancestry cluster associated with self-reported Caucasian donors. Donor age, sex, ethnicity and CMV serostatus were compiled together with the repertoire data. Genome-wide SNP genotypes for about three fifths of the roughly 670 donors were used in a later genetic analysis, which treated that subset as a discovery cohort. On average, roughly 200,000 unique TCR beta nucleotide sequences were sequenced per donor among a few hundred genotyped donors of the cohort, with roughly 19% of those sequences being non-productive. A separate validation cohort of more than 100 different subjects was used in addition to the 666-subject first cohort. Because of strong linkage in the cohort, roughly five DR-DQ haplotypes were treated as single units for association and clustering. An earlier analysis of 587 of the donors applied high-throughput TCR beta sequencing to assess whether each TCR beta V gene segment acted as functional or pseudogenic. A later analysis re-analyzed previously published TCR beta repertoires from 660 or so donors and added high-resolution HLA genotyping to study TCR occurrence patterns. Both class I and class II loci were covered by HLA typing, at four-digit resolution. All discovery cohort repertoires had been generated using a single sequencing platform. Typing coverage differed by locus: A, B, C, DRB1 and DQB1 were typed in roughly 629-640 donors, DQA1 in about 500, DPA1 in 600 to 610, and DPB1 in roughly 470. The study aimed to test whether signatures of past pathogen exposure could be identified by cataloging public T cell receptors.

The library came from the immunoSEQ multiplex PCR assay. For the multiplex PCR, a mixture combining 60 forward primers for TCR Vbeta segments and 13 reverse primers for TCR Jbeta segments was used. A multiplex PCR assay on genomic DNA amplified the CDR3 region of rearranged TCR beta genes. The amplified TCR beta libraries were sequenced on the Illumina HiSeq System as 87-base-pair reads. The published analysis was carried out like this. In a later analysis, tens of millions of unique TCR beta chains were counted across the 690 or so repertoires, and approximately 9.9 million of these chains were shared by at least two donors. Raw reads were error-corrected and collapsed into unique sequences by a nearest-neighbor algorithm in which closely related sequences were merged to remove PCR and sequencing errors. To assign V, D and J gene segments, CDR3 sequences were aligned to IMGT reference sequences. For a sequence to be retained, at least a six-nucleotide match to both a V gene segment and a J gene segment was required. A rearrangement counted as productive if the CDR3 had no stop codons and remained in frame with V and J, and every other rearrangement counted as non-productive. CDR3 was defined by IMGT convention, running from the second conserved V-encoded cysteine to the conserved J-encoded phenylalanine. The earlier analysis of around 640 of the donors excluded sequences that lacked an unambiguous match to a single V gene segment. In an earlier analysis of 587 of the donors, a V segment was called functional when productive rearrangements were above 56.7%, and segregating when the standard deviation between donors exceeded 5%. To diagnose cytomegalovirus status from the catalog of TCR beta chain sequences, a statistical classification framework was built. In a later analysis, V and J genes were assigned by comparing TCR nucleotide sequences against IMGT/GENE-DB human TR gene sequences. The TCRdist pipeline was used in a later analysis to assign CDR3 sequences and most-parsimonious VDJ recombination scenarios. In a later analysis, each TCR beta chain was defined by its CDR3 amino acid sequence together with its V-gene family, and reads without a unique V-gene family were excluded. In a later analysis, nearly 600 highly shared, low-generation-probability nucleotide sequences were removed to address suspected cross-contamination and a sequencing artifact. For each public chain, a later analysis derived a clonal expansion index from normalized ranks of inferred template counts within each repertoire. Generation probabilities in a later analysis came from a VDJ recombination model fitted to out-of-frame rearrangements, and those results were checked against IGoR. In a later analysis, hypergeometric tests were used to score TCR-TCR, TCR-HLA and TCR-CMV co-occurrence, with a repertoire-size bias correction applied to TCR pairs. False discovery rates were estimated in a later analysis by permuting HLA or CMV assignments 20 times. In a later analysis, co-occurring TCRs were grouped using DBSCAN, and TCRdist sequence similarity was added for clustering within HLA-allele-positive subsets. Repertoires with fewer than 30,000 or more than 120,000 public chains were left out of co-occurrence clustering, as were about 5 repertoires with anomalous nucleotide sharing. TCRdb's version of the immuneACCESS table is confined to in-frame rearrangements and falls short of the full clone set. An unresolved V gene accounts for under half of the shortfall where checked; the remainder is of unknown origin. The V and J calls and the clone size are those of that table, but D and trimming were determined from the DNA. This sample holds about 110,000 clones; 75% were observed only once. The ten largest clones capture 2.5% to 3% of the sample.

Study-level results and caveats: In a later analysis, HLA-associated TCR beta chains were found to be more clonally expanded and to have lower generation probabilities than equally common non-associated chains. According to a later analysis, most CMV-associated TCR beta chains appeared to be HLA-restricted, and the HLA associations seemed to be driven largely by CMV exposure. Assigning TCR associations to individual alleles was difficult when HLA alleles, especially DR and DQ, strongly co-occurred. A later analysis associated around 16,000 TCR beta sequences with specific HLA alleles at a false discovery rate of 0.05. A total of 164 TCR beta chains were listed by the study as associated with cytomegalovirus. In vitro tests confirmed that a few of the cytomegalovirus-associated TCR beta chains recognize cytomegalovirus antigens. Because counts were too low, about 18 rarely observed V segments, including chromosome 9 orphons, were excluded from the earlier analysis of around 640 of the donors. According to a later genetic analysis, donors in an Asian-associated ancestry cluster had fewer N-insertions in productive TCRs than the approximately 690-donor mean. According to the authors, the approach could potentially be generalized to other disease states and immunological phenotypes. The presence/absence analyses assumed that sequencing depth was roughly uniform across donors, and that assumption may not be true. Because HLA typing was missing for some donors at each locus, association tests included only the typed subset. Some IMGT-functional V segments, including TRBV6-2 and TRBV6-3, could not be distinguished by the 87-base-pair reads and were therefore excluded. A further reported finding was that TCR beta sequences accurately predicted the HLA-A and HLA-B alleles for most subjects in the first cohort. Most TCR sequences were observed very rarely across donors, whereas some public TCRs were present in many individuals. In an earlier analysis of around 600 of the donors, most TCR beta V segments appeared in productive rearrangements about 87% or about 30% of the time, broadly matching IMGT annotations. According to a later analysis, TCR association rates differed among HLA loci, with DRB1 alleles showing the most associated TCRs and HLA-C alleles showing the fewest. CMV serostatus was the only immune exposure information available for the cohort. In a later analysis, several top co-occurrence clusters were reported to appear linked to parvovirus B19, influenza, CMV and Epstein-Barr virus. Only TCR beta chains were sequenced in this cohort, and the absence of alpha or paired-chain data limited detectable features. The classifier was reported to diagnose cytomegalovirus status with high specificity and sensitivity in both the original cohort and the validation cohort. The sequencing pipeline was judged likely to have produced a cluster of highly shared sequence variants as a technical artifact. Linkage disequilibrium might explain the correlated functional status among segregating V segments, but an unknown experimental factor could not be excluded. V-gene and J-gene trimming of TCR beta chains was associated with a missense DCLRE1C variant in a later genetic analysis, and the association was replicated in an independent cohort.

The cohort was made up of 500 to 800 healthy bone marrow donors. Cohort members were all nominally healthy when sampled, although unrecorded immune exposures were likely present. The donor tested CMV seropositive, placing the donor among the 290 or so seropositive members of the cohort. A peripheral blood sample was provided by each donor, and peripheral blood mononuclear cells were used for TCR beta sequencing. The Qiagen DNeasy Blood Extraction Kit was used to extract genomic DNA from the blood cell samples. This receptor was taken from a male donor in good health and CMV-seropositive. The chain joins TRBV2 to TRBJ1-5; 7 bases in between match TRBD1. Sequenced material: PBMCs. The CDR3: CASGTENNQPQHF. The nucleotide sequence is TGTGCCAGCGGGACAGAAAACAATCAGCCCCAGCATTTT.